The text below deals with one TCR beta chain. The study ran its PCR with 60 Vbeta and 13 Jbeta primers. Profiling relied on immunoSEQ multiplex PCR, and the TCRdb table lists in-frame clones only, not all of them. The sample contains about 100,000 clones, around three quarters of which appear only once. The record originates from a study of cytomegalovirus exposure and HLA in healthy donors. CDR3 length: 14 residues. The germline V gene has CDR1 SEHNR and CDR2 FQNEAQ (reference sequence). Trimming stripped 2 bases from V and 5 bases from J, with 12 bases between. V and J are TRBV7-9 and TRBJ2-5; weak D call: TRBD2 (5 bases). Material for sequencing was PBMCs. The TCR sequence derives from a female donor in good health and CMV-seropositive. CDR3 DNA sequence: TGTGCCAGCAGCTTAAGCCTAGCTTGGGAGACCCAGTACTTC. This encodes CASSLSLAWETQYF.